This TCR beta chain appears in the sequencing data of a study of post-analysis software for immune sequencing data. Overall study: Disease trajectories encompassed relapsing-remitting, secondary progressive and progressive-relapsing multiple sclerosis. General study results and limits: Patients showed TRBV5-6, TRBV5-1 and TRBV20-1 among five TRBV segments more frequent than in controls. People with multiple sclerosis had a significantly lower normalized Chao1 diversity than controls did. Samples from one preparation batch, clustered by F measure, grouped strongly together.

TCR beta libraries were prepared from cDNA with unique molecular identifiers. Roughly 450,000 cDNA molecules came from around 1 to 10 million T cells. TCRdb re-called the PCR reads through MiXCR, storing one row per CDR3 protein. The sample shows around 440,000 distinct CDR3 sequences, roughly 45% of them seen only once. This CDR3 comprises 14 residues. Germline CDR1 and CDR2: MNHEY and SMNVEV (reference sequence). This clonotype showed up just once. Its antigen is unidentified. One junction end does not reproduce the germline sequence, and a read error may be involved. This clonotype originated in a girl under 18 with multiple sclerosis. The chain links TRBV27 to TRBJ1-6; D is undetermined. The sample taken for sequencing was blood. CDR3 nucleotide sequence: TGTGCCAGCAGTTCCGACGGGGTAGGTTCATCCCTCCACTTT. Its translation is CASSSDGVGSSLHF.